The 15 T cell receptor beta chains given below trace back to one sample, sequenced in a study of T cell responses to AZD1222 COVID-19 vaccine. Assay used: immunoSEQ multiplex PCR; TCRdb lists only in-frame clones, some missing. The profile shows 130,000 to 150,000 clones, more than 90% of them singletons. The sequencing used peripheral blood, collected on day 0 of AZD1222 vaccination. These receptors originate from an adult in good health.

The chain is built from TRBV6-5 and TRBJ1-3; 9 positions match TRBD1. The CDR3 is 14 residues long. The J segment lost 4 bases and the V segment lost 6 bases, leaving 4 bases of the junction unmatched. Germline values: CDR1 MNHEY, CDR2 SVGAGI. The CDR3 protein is CASRNRGPGNTIYF. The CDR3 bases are TGTGCCAGCAGAAACAGGGGGCCAGGAAACACCATATATTTT.

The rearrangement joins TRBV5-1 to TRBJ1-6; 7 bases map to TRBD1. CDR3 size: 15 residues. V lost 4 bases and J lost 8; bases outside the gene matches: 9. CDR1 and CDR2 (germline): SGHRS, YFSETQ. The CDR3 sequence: CASSAGQSGDSPLHF. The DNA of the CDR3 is TGCGCCAGCAGCGCGGGACAGAGTGGTGATTCACCCCTCCACTTT.

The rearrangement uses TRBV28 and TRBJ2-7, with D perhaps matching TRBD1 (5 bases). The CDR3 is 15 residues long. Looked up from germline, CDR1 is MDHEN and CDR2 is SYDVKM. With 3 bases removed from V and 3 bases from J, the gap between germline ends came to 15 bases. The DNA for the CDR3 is TGTGCCAGCAGTTTCCCCGGCAGGGTGGTCTACGAGCAGTACTTC. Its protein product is CASSFPGRVVYEQYF.

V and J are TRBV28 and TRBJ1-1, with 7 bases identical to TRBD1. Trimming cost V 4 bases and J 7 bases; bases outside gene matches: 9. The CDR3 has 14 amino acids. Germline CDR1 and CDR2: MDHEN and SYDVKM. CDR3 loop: CASSSPTGTNEAFF. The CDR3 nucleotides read TGTGCCAGCAGTTCACCGACAGGGACCAATGAAGCTTTCTTT.

The CDR3 region is CASSPGRGTQYF. As DNA, the CDR3 is TGTGCCAGCTCACCCGGACGGGGGACCCAGTACTTC. The chain is built from TRBV18 and TRBJ2-5, with D maybe TRBD2 (5 bases). The CDR3 loop spans 12 amino acids. Trimming left V 3 bases short and J 7 bases short, with 9 bases between. Germline V gives CDR1 KGHSH, CDR2 LQKENI. Variable domain in full (rest from reference TRBV18 and TRBJ2-5): NAGVMQNPRHLVRRRGQEARLRCSPMKGHSHVYWYRQLPEEGLKFMVYLQKENIIDESGMPKERFSAEFPKEGPSILRIQQVVRGDSAAYFCASSPGRGTQYFGPGTRLLVL.

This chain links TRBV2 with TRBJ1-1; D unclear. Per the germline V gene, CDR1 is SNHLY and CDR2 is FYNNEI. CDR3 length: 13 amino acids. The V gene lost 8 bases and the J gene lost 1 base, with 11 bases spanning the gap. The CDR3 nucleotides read TGTGCCAGCTTGGGTCAGCCGAACACTGAAGCTTTCTTT. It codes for CASLGQPNTEAFF. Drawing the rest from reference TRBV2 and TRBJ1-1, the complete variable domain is EPEVTQTPSHQVTQMGQEVILRCVPISNHLYFYWYRQILGQKVEFLVSFYNNEISEKSEIFDDQFSVERPDGSNFTLKIRSTKLEDSAMYFCASLGQPNTEAFFGQGTRLTVV.

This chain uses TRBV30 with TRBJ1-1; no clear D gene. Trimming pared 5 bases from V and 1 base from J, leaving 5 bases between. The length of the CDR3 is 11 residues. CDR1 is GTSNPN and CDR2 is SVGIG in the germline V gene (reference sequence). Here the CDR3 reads CAWGRNTEAFF. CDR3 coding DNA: TGTGCCTGGGGGAGGAACACTGAAGCTTTCTTT.

As DNA, the CDR3 is TGCGCCAGCAGCTTGGGGGTCCAACAGGGGGATAATTCACCCCTCCACTTT. Encoded protein: CASSLGVQQGDNSPLHF. The chain recombines TRBV5-1 with TRBJ1-6; 8 nucleotides line up with TRBD1. This CDR3 is built from 17 residues. V shed 0 bases and J 5 bases; nucleotides not matched to a gene: 7. The germline V gene encodes CDR1 SGHRS and CDR2 YFSETQ.

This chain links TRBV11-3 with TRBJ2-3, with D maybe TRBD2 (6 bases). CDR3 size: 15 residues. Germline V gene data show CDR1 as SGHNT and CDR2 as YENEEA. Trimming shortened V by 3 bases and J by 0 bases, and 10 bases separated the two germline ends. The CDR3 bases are TGTGCCAGCAGCTTTGGGGGGTCTAGCACAGATACGCAGTATTTT. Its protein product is CASSFGGSSTDTQYF.

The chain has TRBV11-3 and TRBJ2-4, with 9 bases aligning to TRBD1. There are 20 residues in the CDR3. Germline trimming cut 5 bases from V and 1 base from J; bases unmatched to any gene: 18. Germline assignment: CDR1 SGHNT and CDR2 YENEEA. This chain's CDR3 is CASSIYGDREYALAKNIQYF. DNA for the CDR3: TGTGCCAGCAGCATCTATGGGGACAGGGAATATGCACTGGCCAAAAACATTCAGTACTTC.

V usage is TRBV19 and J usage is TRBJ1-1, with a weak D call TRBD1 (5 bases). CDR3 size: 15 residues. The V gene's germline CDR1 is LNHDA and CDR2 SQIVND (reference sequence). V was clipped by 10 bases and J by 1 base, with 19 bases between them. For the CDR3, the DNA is TGTGCCACCCGGGACGAGCCTGGGGAGAACACTGAAGCTTTCTTT. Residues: CATRDEPGENTEAFF.

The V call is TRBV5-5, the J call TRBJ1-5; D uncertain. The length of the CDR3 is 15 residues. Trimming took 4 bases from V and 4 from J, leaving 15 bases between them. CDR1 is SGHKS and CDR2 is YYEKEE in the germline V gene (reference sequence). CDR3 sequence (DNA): TGTGCCAGCAGCCGAGATCCGACCCCTAATCAGCCCCAGCATTTT. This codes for CASSRDPTPNQPQHF.

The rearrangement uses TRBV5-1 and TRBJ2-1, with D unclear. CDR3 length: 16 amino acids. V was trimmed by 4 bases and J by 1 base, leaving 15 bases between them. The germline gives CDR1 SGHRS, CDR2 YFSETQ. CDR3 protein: CASSKLSRGSYNEQFF. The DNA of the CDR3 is TGCGCCAGCAGCAAATTGAGCCGTGGGTCCTACAATGAGCAGTTCTTC.

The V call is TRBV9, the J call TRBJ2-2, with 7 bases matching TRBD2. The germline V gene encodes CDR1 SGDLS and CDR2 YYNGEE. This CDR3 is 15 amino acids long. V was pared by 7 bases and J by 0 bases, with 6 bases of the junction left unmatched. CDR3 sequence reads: CASGRDAANTGELFF. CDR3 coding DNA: TGTGCCAGCGGGAGGGACGCCGCGAACACCGGGGAGCTGTTTTTT.

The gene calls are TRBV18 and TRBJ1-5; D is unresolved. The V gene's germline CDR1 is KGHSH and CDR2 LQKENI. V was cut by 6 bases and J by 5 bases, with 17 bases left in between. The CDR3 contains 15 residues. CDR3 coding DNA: TGTGCCAGCTCGCCCCAAGGAGGTACCTATCAGCCCCAGCATTTT. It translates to CASSPQGGTYQPQHF.